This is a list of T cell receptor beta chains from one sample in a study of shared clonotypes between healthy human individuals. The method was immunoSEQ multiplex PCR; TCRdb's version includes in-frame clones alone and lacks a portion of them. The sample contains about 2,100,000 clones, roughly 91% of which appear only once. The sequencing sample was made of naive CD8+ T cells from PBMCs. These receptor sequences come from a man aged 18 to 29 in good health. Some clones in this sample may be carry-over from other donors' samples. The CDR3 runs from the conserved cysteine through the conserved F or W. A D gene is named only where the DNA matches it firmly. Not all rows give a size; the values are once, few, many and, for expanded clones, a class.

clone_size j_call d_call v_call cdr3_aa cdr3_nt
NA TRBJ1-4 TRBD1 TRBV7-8 CASERGLGNEKLFF TGTGCCAGCGAAAGGGGGCTCGGTAATGAAAAACTGTTTTTT
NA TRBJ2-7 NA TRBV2 CASSEGLSYEQYF TGTGCCAGCAGTGAGGGGCTCTCCTACGAGCAGTACTTC
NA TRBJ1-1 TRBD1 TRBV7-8 CASSSTGTGNTEAFF TGTGCCAGCAGCTCGACCGGGACAGGGAACACTGAAGCTTTCTTT
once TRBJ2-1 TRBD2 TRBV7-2 CASSLDRSGAPVGFF TGTGCCAGCAGCTTGGATCGAAGCGGGGCTCCCGTCGGATTCTTC
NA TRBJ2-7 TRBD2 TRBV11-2 CASSLGTSGSYEQYF TGTGCCAGCAGCCTAGGGACTAGCGGGAGTTACGAGCAGTACTTC
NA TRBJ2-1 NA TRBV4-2 CASSPTLWGMGKNEQFF TGTGCCAGCAGCCCAACCCTTTGGGGTATGGGTAAGAATGAGCAGTTCTTC
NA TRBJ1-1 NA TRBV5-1 CASSPFKNTEAFF TGCGCCAGCAGTCCTTTTAAGAACACTGAAGCTTTCTTT
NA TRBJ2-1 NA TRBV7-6 CASSLLDGRGNEQFF TGTGCCAGCAGCTTATTGGACGGGAGAGGGAATGAGCAGTTCTTC
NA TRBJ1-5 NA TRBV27 CASSSPRDGYSNQPQHF TGTGCCAGCAGTTCCCCCCGGGACGGATATAGCAATCAGCCCCAGCATTTT
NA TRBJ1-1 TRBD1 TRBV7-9 CASSPRQGNTEAFF TGTGCCAGCAGCCCCAGACAGGGGAACACTGAAGCTTTCTTT
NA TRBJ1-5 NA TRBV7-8 CASSQGGGSNQPQHF TGTGCCAGCAGCCAAGGGGGGGGGAGCAATCAGCCCCAGCATTTT
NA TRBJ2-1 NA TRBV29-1 CSVLVGSPYNEQFF TGCAGCGTTTTAGTCGGGAGCCCCTACAATGAGCAGTTCTTC
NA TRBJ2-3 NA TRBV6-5 CASSYGLPTDTQYF TGTGCCAGCAGTTACGGGCTTCCCACAGATACGCAGTATTTT
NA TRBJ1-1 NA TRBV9 CASSVATTDTEAFF TGTGCCAGCAGCGTAGCCACCACGGACACTGAAGCTTTCTTT
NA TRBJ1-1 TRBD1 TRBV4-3 CASSYGTGLNTEAFF TGCGCCAGCAGCTACGGGACAGGGCTGAACACTGAAGCTTTCTTT
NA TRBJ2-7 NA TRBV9 CASSVGVRVQDEQYF TGTGCCAGCAGCGTAGGGGTCAGGGTACAAGACGAGCAGTACTTC
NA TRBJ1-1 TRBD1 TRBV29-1 CSGQGGEGTEAFF TGCAGCGGACAGGGTGGGGAGGGAACTGAAGCTTTCTTT
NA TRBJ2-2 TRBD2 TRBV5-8 CASSLRLANTGELFF TGTGCCAGCAGCTTGAGACTAGCTAACACCGGGGAGCTGTTTTTT
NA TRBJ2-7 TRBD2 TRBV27 CASSFSGRAFYEQYF TGTGCCAGCAGTTTTAGCGGGAGGGCGTTCTACGAGCAGTACTTC
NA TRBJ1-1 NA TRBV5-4 CASSHKVNTEAFF TGTGCCAGCAGCCACAAGGTGAACACTGAAGCTTTCTTT
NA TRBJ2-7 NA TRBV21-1 CASSTTPRLAGEQYF TGTGCCAGCAGCACCACTCCTAGACTAGCCGGAGAGCAGTACTTC
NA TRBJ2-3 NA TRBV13 CASRARGTDTQYF TGTGCCAGCAGGGCCCGGGGCACAGATACGCAGTATTTT
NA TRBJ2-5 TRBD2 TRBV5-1 CASSLGLVNAGETQYF TGCGCCAGCAGCTTAGGACTAGTTAATGCGGGAGAGACCCAGTACTTC
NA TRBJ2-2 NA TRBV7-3 CASSLYGGPTGELFF TGTGCCAGCAGCTTATACGGAGGGCCCACCGGGGAGCTGTTTTTT
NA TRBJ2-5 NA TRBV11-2 CASRLDFTDQYF TGTGCCAGCAGGCTCGATTTTACGGACCAGTACTTC
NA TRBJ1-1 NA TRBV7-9 CASSPPTEAFF TGTGCCAGCAGCCCGCCCACTGAAGCTTTCTTT
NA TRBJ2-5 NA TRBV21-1 CASSRRTPRAKTQYF TGTGCCAGCAGCAGAAGAACCCCCCGGGCCAAGACCCAGTACTTC
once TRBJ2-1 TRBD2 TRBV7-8 CASSKGLADYNEQFF TGTGCCAGCAGCAAAGGACTAGCGGATTACAATGAGCAGTTCTTC
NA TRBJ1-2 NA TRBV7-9 CASSLASEGRGYTF TGTGCCAGCAGCTTAGCGTCCGAGGGGCGCGGCTACACCTTC
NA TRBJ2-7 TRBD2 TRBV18 CASSPGGLAGEAAYEQYF TGTGCCAGCTCACCAGGGGGACTAGCGGGAGAAGCGGCGTACGAGCAGTACTTC
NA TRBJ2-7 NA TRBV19 CASGDRLNEQYF TGTGCCAGTGGTGACAGGCTGAACGAGCAGTACTTC
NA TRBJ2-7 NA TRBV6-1 CASSEASPSSYEQYF TGTGCCAGCAGTGAAGCGTCTCCCAGTTCCTACGAGCAGTACTTC
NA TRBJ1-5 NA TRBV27 CASSSLPLGLGPQHF TGTGCCAGCAGCTCTCTCCCTCTGGGTTTAGGGCCCCAGCATTTT
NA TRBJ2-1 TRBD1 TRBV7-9 CASTRDRDPYNEQFF TGTGCCAGCACCAGGGACAGGGACCCTTACAATGAGCAGTTCTTC
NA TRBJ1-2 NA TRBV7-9 CASSLLSAYGYTF TGTGCCAGCAGCTTATTGTCAGCTTATGGCTACACCTTC
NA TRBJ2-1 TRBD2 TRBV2 CASTLGRELLVDEQFF TGTGCCAGCACCTTGGGGCGGGAGTTGCTCGTGGATGAGCAGTTCTTC
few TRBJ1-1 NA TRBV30 CAWSVLDNTEAFF TGTGCCTGGAGTGTGTTAGATAACACTGAAGCTTTCTTT
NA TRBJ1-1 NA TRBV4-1 CASSQVNGRGGTEAFF TGCGCCAGCAGCCAAGTAAACGGACGGGGGGGCACTGAAGCTTTCTTT
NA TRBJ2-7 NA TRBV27 CASATLGFSYEQYF TGTGCCAGCGCTACCCTTGGGTTCTCCTACGAGCAGTACTTC
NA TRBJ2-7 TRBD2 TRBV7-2 CASSLTIREGNEQYF TGTGCCAGCAGCCTCACTATTCGGGAGGGTAACGAGCAGTACTTC
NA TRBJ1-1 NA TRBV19 CASSIDGKVNTEAFF TGTGCCAGTAGTATAGATGGGAAGGTGAACACTGAAGCTTTCTTT
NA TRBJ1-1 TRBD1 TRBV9 CASSPWDRGLEANTEAFF TGTGCCAGCAGCCCTTGGGACAGGGGCCTCGAAGCGAACACTGAAGCTTTCTTT
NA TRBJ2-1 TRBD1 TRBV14 CASSPQGANEQFF TGTGCCAGCAGCCCCCAGGGGGCCAATGAGCAGTTCTTC
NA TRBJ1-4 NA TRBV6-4 CASSSGEVQEKLFF TGTGCCAGCAGTTCAGGGGAGGTCCAGGAAAAACTGTTTTTT
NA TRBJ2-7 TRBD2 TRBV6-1 CASRESGITSYEQYF TGTGCCAGCCGGGAAAGCGGGATCACCTCCTACGAGCAGTACTTC
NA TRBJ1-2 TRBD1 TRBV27 CASSPHPTGDGYTF TGTGCCAGCAGTCCCCACCCGACAGGGGATGGCTACACCTTC
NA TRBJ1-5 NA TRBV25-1 CASSESPLGEPQHF TGTGCCAGCAGTGAATCACCCCTGGGGGAGCCCCAGCATTTT
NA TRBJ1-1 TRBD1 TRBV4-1 CASSQSTGPTEAFF TGCGCCAGCAGCCAATCGACAGGGCCCACTGAAGCTTTCTTT
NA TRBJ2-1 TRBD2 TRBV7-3 CASSILAGEPFF TGTGCCAGCAGCATACTAGCGGGAGAACCGTTCTTC
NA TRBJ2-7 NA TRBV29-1 CSVGGGHLAYEQYF TGCAGCGTTGGCGGGGGACATCTTGCCTACGAGCAGTACTTC
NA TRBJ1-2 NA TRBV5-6 CASSLVGGQSYGYTF TGTGCCAGCAGCTTGGTCGGAGGGCAGAGCTATGGCTACACCTTC
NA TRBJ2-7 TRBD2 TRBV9 CASSGGASGSEQYF TGTGCCAGCAGCGGGGGGGCTAGCGGGAGCGAGCAGTACTTC
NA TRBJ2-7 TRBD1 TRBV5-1 CASSPYGRGQASYEQYF TGCGCCAGCAGCCCGTATGGCCGGGGACAGGCGTCCTACGAGCAGTACTTC
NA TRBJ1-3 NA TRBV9 CASSDPVRDTYSGNTIYF TGTGCCAGCAGCGACCCAGTCCGGGACACCTACTCTGGAAACACCATATATTTT
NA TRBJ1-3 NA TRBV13 CASSLESGSFSGNTIYF TGTGCCAGCAGCTTAGAGAGCGGTTCGTTCTCTGGAAACACCATATATTTT
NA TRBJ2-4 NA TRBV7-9 CASSHGQEPHFNIQYF TGTGCCAGCAGCCATGGTCAAGAGCCTCACTTCAACATTCAGTACTTC
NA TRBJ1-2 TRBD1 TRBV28 CAARPTGSNYGYTF TGTGCCGCGCGCCCGACAGGGTCTAACTATGGCTACACCTTC
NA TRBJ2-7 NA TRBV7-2 CASSFNRWDESYEQYF TGTGCCAGCAGCTTTAACAGGTGGGATGAGTCCTACGAGCAGTACTTC